Listed below are T cell receptor beta chains from one sample, sequenced in a study of read filtering for tumor transcriptome and immune sequencing. TCRdb called the reads again in MiXCR, with one record for every CDR3 protein. The sample records fewer than 25,000 distinct CDR3 sequences, around a fifth being singletons. Sample: a population of CD138-negative cells sorted from bone marrow. The receptors were sampled from a donor aged 40 or over with multiple myeloma. Each CDR3 is given with its conserved first and last residue. A D gene is named only where the DNA matches it firmly. Clone size is not always given. Where it is, it says once, few, many or a class for expanded clones.

v_gene: TRBV27
j_gene: TRBJ1-4
d_gene: .
abundance: many
CDR3nt: TGTGCCAGCAGTTTACGCAGGGGCAATGAAAAACTGTTTTTT
CDR3aa: CASSLRRGNEKLFF

v_gene: TRBV28
j_gene: TRBJ2-1
d_gene: TRBD2
abundance: many
CDR3nt: TGTGCCACCACGCCCCTCGGGGGGTTAGGAAACAATGAGCAGTTCTTC
CDR3aa: CATTPLGGLGNNEQFF

v_gene: TRBV20-1
j_gene: TRBJ1-1
d_gene: .
abundance: many
CDR3nt: TGCAGTGCTAGTTCCCCACGGGGCACTGAAGCTTTCTTT
CDR3aa: CSASSPRGTEAFF

v_gene: TRBV7-3
j_gene: TRBJ1-6
d_gene: TRBD1
abundance: many
CDR3nt: TGTGCCAGCAGCGAAACCGGGACAGGGATTTCACCCCTCCACTTT
CDR3aa: CASSETGTGISPLHF

v_gene: TRBV7-9
j_gene: TRBJ2-6
d_gene: .
abundance: many
CDR3nt: TGTGCCAGCAGCTCGGGGTCTGGGGCCAACGTCCTGACTTTC
CDR3aa: CASSSGSGANVLTF

v_gene: TRBV10-3
j_gene: TRBJ2-1
d_gene: TRBD2
abundance: .
CDR3nt: TGTGCCATCAGTGAACGGACTAGCGGGAAAGTGAGGTCCTACAATGAGCAGTTCTTC
CDR3aa: CAISERTSGKVRSYNEQFF

v_gene: TRBV7-2
j_gene: TRBJ2-1
d_gene: TRBD2
abundance: .
CDR3nt: TGTGCCAGCAGCTTAGCAGCGGGAGGTGTGAATGAGCAGTTCTTC
CDR3aa: CASSLAAGGVNEQFF

v_gene: TRBV28
j_gene: TRBJ2-2
d_gene: TRBD2
abundance: many
CDR3nt: TGTGCCACCTGCAAATCTAGCGGGAGGACCGGGGAGCTGTTTTTT
CDR3aa: CATCKSSGRTGELFF

v_gene: TRBV2
j_gene: TRBJ2-1
d_gene: .
abundance: many
CDR3nt: TGTGCCATCGGACTTTACGGCAACAATGAGCAGTTCTTC
CDR3aa: CAIGLYGNNEQFF

v_gene: TRBV28
j_gene: TRBJ2-6
d_gene: .
abundance: medium-sized
CDR3nt: TGTGCCAGCAGTCCTGATGCCCCAAGTGGGGCCAACGTCCTGACTTTC
CDR3aa: CASSPDAPSGANVLTF

v_gene: TRBV28
j_gene: TRBJ2-5
d_gene: .
abundance: .
CDR3nt: TGTGCCAGCAGTTCACCTAAGGACGGTTCAGGGGAAGAGGCCCAGTACTTC
CDR3aa: CASSSPKDGSGEEAQYF

v_gene: TRBV15
j_gene: TRBJ2-1
d_gene: TRBD2
abundance: .
CDR3nt: TGTGCCACCAGCAGAGAGCTAGCGGGGGACAATGAGCAGTTCTTC
CDR3aa: CATSRELAGDNEQFF

v_gene: TRBV19
j_gene: TRBJ2-7
d_gene: .
abundance: many
CDR3nt: TGTGCCAGTAGTGTTGGCTTCGGCTACGAGCAGTACTTC
CDR3aa: CASSVGFGYEQYF

v_gene: TRBV28
j_gene: TRBJ2-7
d_gene: TRBD2
abundance: few
CDR3nt: TGTGCCAGCAGTTTATCCGGCCTAGCGGACTCCTACGAGCAGTACTTC
CDR3aa: CASSLSGLADSYEQYF

v_gene: TRBV28
j_gene: TRBJ1-1
d_gene: .
abundance: many
CDR3nt: TGTGCCAGCAGCAAACCCGGGACGGGGAACACTGAAGCTTTCTTT
CDR3aa: CASSKPGTGNTEAFF

v_gene: TRBV4-1
j_gene: TRBJ2-7
d_gene: TRBD1
abundance: many
CDR3nt: TGCGCCAGCAGCCAAGGGACAGGATTCTACGAGCAGTACTTC
CDR3aa: CASSQGTGFYEQYF

v_gene: TRBV28
j_gene: TRBJ2-6
d_gene: TRBD2
abundance: many
CDR3nt: TGTGCCAGCAGGACTACTAGCGGCCTCTCTGGGGCCAACGTCCTGACTTTC
CDR3aa: CASRTTSGLSGANVLTF

v_gene: TRBV11-1
j_gene: TRBJ2-7
d_gene: .
abundance: large
CDR3nt: TGTGCCAGCAGCTTACCTGAGTACGAGCAGTACTTC
CDR3aa: CASSLPEYEQYF

v_gene: TRBV2
j_gene: TRBJ2-5
d_gene: TRBD1
abundance: .
CDR3nt: TGTGTCAGCAAGGGGGCAGTATCCTCCCAAGAGACCCAGTACTTC
CDR3aa: CVSKGAVSSQETQYF

v_gene: TRBV6-1
j_gene: TRBJ1-1
d_gene: .
abundance: many
CDR3nt: TGTGCCAGCAGTTCACAGGGAAGGGTGAACACTGAAGCTTTCTTT
CDR3aa: CASSSQGRVNTEAFF

v_gene: TRBV6-5
j_gene: TRBJ2-7
d_gene: .
abundance: many
CDR3nt: TGTGCCAGCAGTTACTCGAAGCCGGGACCCCACACTTACGAGCAGTACTTC
CDR3aa: CASSYSKPGPHTYEQYF

v_gene: TRBV3-1
j_gene: TRBJ2-1
d_gene: .
abundance: few
CDR3nt: TGTGCCATCAGCCCCGGCGCTTATGAGCAGTTCTTC
CDR3aa: CAISPGAYEQFF

v_gene: TRBV6-1
j_gene: TRBJ2-5
d_gene: TRBD2
abundance: .
CDR3nt: TGTGCCAGCAGAACTAGCGGGAACAGGGAGACCCAGTACTTC
CDR3aa: CASRTSGNRETQYF

v_gene: TRBV11-2
j_gene: TRBJ1-1
d_gene: .
abundance: many
CDR3nt: TGTGCCAGCAGCCCAGGGCGGACTGAAGCTTTCTTT
CDR3aa: CASSPGRTEAFF

v_gene: TRBV20-1
j_gene: TRBJ2-7
d_gene: TRBD1
abundance: many
CDR3nt: TGCAGTGCTAGCAGACAGGGGAACTCCTACGAGCAGTACTTC
CDR3aa: CSASRQGNSYEQYF

v_gene: TRBV19
j_gene: TRBJ1-5
d_gene: TRBD1
abundance: .
CDR3nt: TGTGCCAGTAGTGTAACAGGGGAGATAAGGAATCAGCCCCAGCATTTT
CDR3aa: CASSVTGEIRNQPQHF

v_gene: TRBV20-1
j_gene: TRBJ2-2
d_gene: TRBD2
abundance: many
CDR3nt: TGCAGTGCTCTCAGCGGGATATACACCGGGGAGCTGTTTTTT
CDR3aa: CSALSGIYTGELFF

v_gene: TRBV2
j_gene: TRBJ2-3
d_gene: TRBD2
abundance: many
CDR3nt: TGTGCCAGCAGATCTGAGGGACTAGCGGGACTCACAGATACGCAGTATTTT
CDR3aa: CASRSEGLAGLTDTQYF

v_gene: TRBV20-1
j_gene: TRBJ2-7
d_gene: .
abundance: .
CDR3nt: TGCAGTGCTAATAATCGCGTCGGGTCCTACGAGCAGTACTTC
CDR3aa: CSANNRVGSYEQYF

v_gene: TRBV5-5
j_gene: TRBJ2-1
d_gene: .
abundance: many
CDR3nt: TGTGCCAGCAGCTTGGGGCCCTACAATGAGCAGTTCTTC
CDR3aa: CASSLGPYNEQFF

v_gene: TRBV6-5
j_gene: TRBJ2-1
d_gene: TRBD2
abundance: .
CDR3nt: TGTGCCAGCAGTCCCCTGTTGACGGGAGGGCCTCGTGAGCAGTTCTTC
CDR3aa: CASSPLLTGGPREQFF

v_gene: TRBV7-9
j_gene: TRBJ1-4
d_gene: .
abundance: many
CDR3nt: TGTGCCAGCAGCTTGGTTGGCCAACCCTTTAGGCTGTTTTTT
CDR3aa: CASSLVGQPFRLFF

v_gene: TRBV6-1
j_gene: TRBJ2-1
d_gene: TRBD1
abundance: many
CDR3nt: TGTGCCAGCAGTGTTGGACAGGGGGTGAATGAGCAGTTCTTC
CDR3aa: CASSVGQGVNEQFF

v_gene: TRBV29-1
j_gene: TRBJ2-3
d_gene: TRBD2
abundance: many
CDR3nt: TGCAGCGTGGATGGCGTGAGCGGGAGGGGCACAGATACGCAGTATTTT
CDR3aa: CSVDGVSGRGTDTQYF

v_gene: TRBV6-2/TRBV6-3
j_gene: TRBJ2-7
d_gene: TRBD2
abundance: many
CDR3nt: TGTGCCAGCAGTTACGGGGGGACTAGCGGAATCTACGAGCAGTACTTC
CDR3aa: CASSYGGTSGIYEQYF

v_gene: TRBV5-1
j_gene: TRBJ2-3
d_gene: .
abundance: many
CDR3nt: TGCGCCAGTCGACCCGGAGGTACAGATACGCAGTATTTT
CDR3aa: CASRPGGTDTQYF

v_gene: TRBV12-3/TRBV12-4
j_gene: TRBJ2-7
d_gene: TRBD2
abundance: many
CDR3nt: TGTGCCAGCAGCCTGCTAGCGGTCTTGGGTGAGCAGTACTTC
CDR3aa: CASSLLAVLGEQYF

v_gene: TRBV29-1
j_gene: TRBJ1-1
d_gene: .
abundance: .
CDR3nt: TGCAGCGTTGATTTGGGGCGCGAAGCTGAAGCTTTCTTT
CDR3aa: CSVDLGREAEAFF

v_gene: TRBV28
j_gene: TRBJ2-3
d_gene: TRBD2
abundance: .
CDR3nt: TGTGCCAGCAGTGGGACTAGCGGGAGACAAAGGGGGGCAGATACGCAGTATTTT
CDR3aa: CASSGTSGRQRGADTQYF

v_gene: TRBV29-1
j_gene: TRBJ1-1
d_gene: .
abundance: few
CDR3nt: TGCAGCGTTGAGAACTCGAACACTGGAGCTTTCTTT
CDR3aa: CSVENSNTGAFF

v_gene: TRBV28
j_gene: TRBJ1-2
d_gene: .
abundance: few
CDR3nt: TGTGCCAGCAGTTTACATCAGGGATATGGCTACACCTTC
CDR3aa: CASSLHQGYGYTF

v_gene: TRBV20-1
j_gene: TRBJ2-3
d_gene: TRBD2
abundance: .
CDR3nt: TGCTGTGCTAGCCCCTCGGGACTAGCGGGAGGAGTGACTAGCACAGATACGCAGTATTTT
CDR3aa: CCASPSGLAGGVTSTDTQYF

v_gene: TRBV7-8
j_gene: TRBJ2-2
d_gene: .
abundance: many
CDR3nt: TGTGCCAGCAGCTTAATGCGTGTTGGGTTGGCGAGGTCCGGGGAGCTGTTTTTT
CDR3aa: CASSLMRVGLARSGELFF

v_gene: TRBV7-6
j_gene: TRBJ2-1
d_gene: TRBD2
abundance: many
CDR3nt: TGTGCCAGCAGCAAGGATACTAGCGGGAGTGGGAATGAGCAGTTCTTC
CDR3aa: CASSKDTSGSGNEQFF

v_gene: TRBV29-1
j_gene: TRBJ2-5
d_gene: .
abundance: many
CDR3nt: TGCAGCGTTGAAATGAGCGGCTCGGGGACCCAGTACTTC
CDR3aa: CSVEMSGSGTQYF

v_gene: TRBV10-3
j_gene: TRBJ2-7
d_gene: TRBD2
abundance: many
CDR3nt: TGTGCCATCAGCGGAGGGACTAGCGGTACCTACGAGCAGTACTTC
CDR3aa: CAISGGTSGTYEQYF

v_gene: TRBV12-3/TRBV12-4
j_gene: TRBJ1-1
d_gene: .
abundance: medium-sized
CDR3nt: TGTGCCAGCACCTCATACACTGAAGCTTTCTTT
CDR3aa: CASTSYTEAFF

v_gene: TRBV27
j_gene: TRBJ2-1
d_gene: TRBD1
abundance: many
CDR3nt: TGTGCCAGCAGTTTCGGACAGGGGCGGAATGAGCAGTTCTTC
CDR3aa: CASSFGQGRNEQFF

v_gene: TRBV6-5
j_gene: TRBJ2-1
d_gene: .
abundance: many
CDR3nt: TGTGCCAGCTGCCAAGATACCGCTGCGGCTTACAATGAGCAGTTCTTC
CDR3aa: CASCQDTAAAYNEQFF